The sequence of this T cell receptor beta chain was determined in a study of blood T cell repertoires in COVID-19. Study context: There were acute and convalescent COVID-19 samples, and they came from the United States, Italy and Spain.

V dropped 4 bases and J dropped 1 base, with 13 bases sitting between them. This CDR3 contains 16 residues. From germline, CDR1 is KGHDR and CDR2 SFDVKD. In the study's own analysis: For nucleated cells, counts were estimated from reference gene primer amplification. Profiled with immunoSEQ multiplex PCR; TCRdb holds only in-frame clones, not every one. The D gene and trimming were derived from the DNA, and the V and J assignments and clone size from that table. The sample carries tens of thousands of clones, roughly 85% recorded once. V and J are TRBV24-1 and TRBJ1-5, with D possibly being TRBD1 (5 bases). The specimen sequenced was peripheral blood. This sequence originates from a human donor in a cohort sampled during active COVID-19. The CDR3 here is CATSDGAGSSNQPQHF. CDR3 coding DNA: TGTGCCACCAGTGACGGTGCAGGGTCGAGCAATCAGCCCCAGCATTTT.